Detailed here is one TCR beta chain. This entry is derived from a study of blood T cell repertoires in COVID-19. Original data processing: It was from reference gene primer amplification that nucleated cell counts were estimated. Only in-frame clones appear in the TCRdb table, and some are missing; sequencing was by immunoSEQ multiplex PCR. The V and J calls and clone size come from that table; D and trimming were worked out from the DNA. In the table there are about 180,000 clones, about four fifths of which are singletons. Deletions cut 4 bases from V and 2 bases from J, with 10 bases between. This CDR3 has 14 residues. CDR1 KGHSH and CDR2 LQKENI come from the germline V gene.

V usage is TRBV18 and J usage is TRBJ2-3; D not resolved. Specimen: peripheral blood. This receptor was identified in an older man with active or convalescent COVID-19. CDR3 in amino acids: CASSQERTTDTQYF. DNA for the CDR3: TGTGCCAGCTCACAGGAGCGTACCACAGATACGCAGTATTTT. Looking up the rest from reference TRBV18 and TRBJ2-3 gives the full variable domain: NAGVMQNPRHLVRRRGQEARLRCSPMKGHSHVYWYRQLPEEGLKFMVYLQKENIIDESGMPKERFSAEFPKEGPSILRIQQVVRGDSAAYFCASSQERTTDTQYFGPGTRLTVL.